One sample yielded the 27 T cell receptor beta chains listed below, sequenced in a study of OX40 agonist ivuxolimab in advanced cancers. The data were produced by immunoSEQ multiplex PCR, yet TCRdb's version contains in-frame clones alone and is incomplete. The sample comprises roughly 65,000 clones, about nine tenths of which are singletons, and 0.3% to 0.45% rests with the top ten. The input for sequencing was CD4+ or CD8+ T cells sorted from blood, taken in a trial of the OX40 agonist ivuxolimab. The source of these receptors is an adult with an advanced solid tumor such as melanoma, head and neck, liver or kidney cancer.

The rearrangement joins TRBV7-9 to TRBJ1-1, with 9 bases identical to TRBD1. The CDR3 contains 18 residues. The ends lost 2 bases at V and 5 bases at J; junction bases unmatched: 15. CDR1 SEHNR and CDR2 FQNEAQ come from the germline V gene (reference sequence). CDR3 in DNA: TGTGCCAGCAGCTTATTGTCCCTACGGGGACAGGGAAGTACTGAAGCTTTCTTT. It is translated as CASSLLSLRGQGSTEAFF.

CDR3 coding DNA: TGTGCCAGCAGCCGCCGCAGTCCCCAGGGCACCGGGGAGCTGTTTTTT. Translating it yields CASSRRSPQGTGELFF. The chain uses TRBV7-2 and TRBJ2-2; possibly TRBD1 for D (5 bases). The germline gives CDR1 SGHTA, CDR2 FQGNSA. V lost 5 bases to trimming and J lost 4 bases, with 17 bases between them. The CDR3 is made up of 16 amino acids.

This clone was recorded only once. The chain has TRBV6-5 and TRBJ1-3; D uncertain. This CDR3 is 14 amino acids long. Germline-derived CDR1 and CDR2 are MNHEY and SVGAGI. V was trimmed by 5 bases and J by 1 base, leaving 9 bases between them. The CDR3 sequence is CASSTGSSGNTIYF. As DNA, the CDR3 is TGTGCCAGCAGTACTGGATCATCTGGAAACACCATATATTTT.

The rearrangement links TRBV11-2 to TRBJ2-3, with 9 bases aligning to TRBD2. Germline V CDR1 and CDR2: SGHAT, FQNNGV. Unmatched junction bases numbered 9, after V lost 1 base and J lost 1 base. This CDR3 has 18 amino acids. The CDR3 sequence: CASSLGLGGGAGTDTQYF. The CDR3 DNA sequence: TGTGCCAGCAGCTTAGGTCTCGGCGGGGGGGCCGGCACAGATACGCAGTATTTT.

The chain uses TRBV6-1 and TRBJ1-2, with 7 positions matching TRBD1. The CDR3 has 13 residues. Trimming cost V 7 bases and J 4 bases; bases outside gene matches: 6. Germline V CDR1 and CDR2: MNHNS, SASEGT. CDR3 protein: CASTGGGLYGYTF. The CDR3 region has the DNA TGTGCCAGCACCGGAGGGGGCCTCTATGGCTACACCTTC.

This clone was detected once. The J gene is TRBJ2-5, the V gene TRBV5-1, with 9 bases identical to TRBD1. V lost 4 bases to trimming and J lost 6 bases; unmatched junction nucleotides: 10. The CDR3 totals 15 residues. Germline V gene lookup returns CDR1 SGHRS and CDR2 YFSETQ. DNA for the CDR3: TGCGCCAGCAGCATGCTGGACAGGGGTGTGAAGACCCAGTACTTC. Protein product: CASSMLDRGVKTQYF.

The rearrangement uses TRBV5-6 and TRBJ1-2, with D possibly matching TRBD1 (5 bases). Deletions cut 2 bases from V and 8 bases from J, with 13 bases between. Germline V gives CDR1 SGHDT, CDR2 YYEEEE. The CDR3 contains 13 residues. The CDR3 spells CASSFWGAGGYTF. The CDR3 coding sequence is TGTGCCAGCAGCTTTTGGGGCGCCGGAGGCTACACCTTC.

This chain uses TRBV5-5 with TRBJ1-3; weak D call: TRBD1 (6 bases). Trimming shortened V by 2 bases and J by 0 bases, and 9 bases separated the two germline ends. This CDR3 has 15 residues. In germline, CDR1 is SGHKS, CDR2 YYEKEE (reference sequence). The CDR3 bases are TGTGCCAGCAGCTTAGGGGGGAGCTCTGGAAACACCATATATTTT. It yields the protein CASSLGGSSGNTIYF.

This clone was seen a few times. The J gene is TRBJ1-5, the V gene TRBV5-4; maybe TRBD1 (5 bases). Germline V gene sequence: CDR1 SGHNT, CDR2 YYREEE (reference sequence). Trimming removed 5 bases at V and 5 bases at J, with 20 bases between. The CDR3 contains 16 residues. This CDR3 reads CASSNSPGTFDQPQHF. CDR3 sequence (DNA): TGTGCCAGCAGTAATTCCCCCGGGACGTTCGATCAGCCCCAGCATTTT.

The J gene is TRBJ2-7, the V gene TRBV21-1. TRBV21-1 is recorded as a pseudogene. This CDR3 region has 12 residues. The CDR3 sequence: CASSKEAYEQYF. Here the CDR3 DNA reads TGTGCCAGCAGCAAAGAGGCTTACGAGCAGTACTTC.

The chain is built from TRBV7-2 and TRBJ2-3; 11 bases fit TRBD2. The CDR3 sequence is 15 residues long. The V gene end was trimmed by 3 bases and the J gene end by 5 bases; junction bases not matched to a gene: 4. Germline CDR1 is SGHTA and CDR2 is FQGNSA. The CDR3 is CASSFSGGAGDTQYF. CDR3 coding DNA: TGTGCCAGCAGCTTTAGCGGGGGGGCCGGAGATACGCAGTATTTT.

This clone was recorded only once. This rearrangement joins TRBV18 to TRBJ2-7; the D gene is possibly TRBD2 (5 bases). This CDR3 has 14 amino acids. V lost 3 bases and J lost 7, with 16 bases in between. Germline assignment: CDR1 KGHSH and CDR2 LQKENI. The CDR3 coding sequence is TGTGCCAGCTCACCGGTGGACGGGGAAAGAGAGCAGTACTTC. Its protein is CASSPVDGEREQYF.

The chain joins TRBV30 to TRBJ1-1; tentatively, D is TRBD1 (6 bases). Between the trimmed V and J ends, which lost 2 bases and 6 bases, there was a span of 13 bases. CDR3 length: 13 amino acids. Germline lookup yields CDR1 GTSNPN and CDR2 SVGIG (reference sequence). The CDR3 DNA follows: TGTGCCTGGAGTAGGGGCGAGGGGGCTGAAGCTTTCTTT. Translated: CAWSRGEGAEAFF.

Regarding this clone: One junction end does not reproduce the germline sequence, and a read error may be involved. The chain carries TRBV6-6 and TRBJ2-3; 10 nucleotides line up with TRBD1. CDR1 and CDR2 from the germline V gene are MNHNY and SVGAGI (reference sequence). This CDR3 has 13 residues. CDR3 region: CASSYPPGTGARF. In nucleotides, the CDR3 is TGTGCCAGCAGTTACCCCCCGGGGACAGGGGCTCGTTTT.

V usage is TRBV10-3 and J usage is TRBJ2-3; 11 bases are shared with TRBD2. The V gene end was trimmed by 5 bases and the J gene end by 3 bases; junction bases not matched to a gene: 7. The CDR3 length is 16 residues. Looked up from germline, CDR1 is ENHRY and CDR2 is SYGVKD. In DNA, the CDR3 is TGTGCCATCAGTTTACTAGCGGGGGCAAGGACAGATACGCAGTATTTT. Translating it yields CAISLLAGARTDTQYF.

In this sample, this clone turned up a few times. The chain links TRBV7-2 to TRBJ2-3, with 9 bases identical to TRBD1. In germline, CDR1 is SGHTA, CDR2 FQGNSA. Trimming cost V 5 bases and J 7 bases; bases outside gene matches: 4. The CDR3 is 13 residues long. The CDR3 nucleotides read TGTGCCAGCAGCCCGGGGACAGGGAATACGCAGTATTTT. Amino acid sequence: CASSPGTGNTQYF.

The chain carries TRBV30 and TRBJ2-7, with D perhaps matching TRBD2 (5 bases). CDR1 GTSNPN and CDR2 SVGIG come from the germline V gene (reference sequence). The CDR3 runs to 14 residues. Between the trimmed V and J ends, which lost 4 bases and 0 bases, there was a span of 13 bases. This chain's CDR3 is CAWNLGELSYEQYF. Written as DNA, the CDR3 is TGTGCCTGGAACCTCGGGGAACTCTCCTACGAGCAGTACTTC. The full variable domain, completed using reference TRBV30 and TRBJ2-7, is SQTIHQWPATLVQPVGSPLSLECTVEGTSNPNLYWYRQAAGRGLQLLFYSVGIGQISSEVPQNLSASRPQDRQFILSSKKLLLSDSGFYLCAWNLGELSYEQYFGPGTRLTVT.

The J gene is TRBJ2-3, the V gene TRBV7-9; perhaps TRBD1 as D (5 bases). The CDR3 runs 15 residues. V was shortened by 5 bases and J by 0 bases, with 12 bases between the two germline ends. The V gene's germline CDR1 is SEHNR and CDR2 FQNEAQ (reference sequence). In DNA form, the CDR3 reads TGTGCCAGCAGCCCCCACCGACAGAGCACAGATACGCAGTATTTT. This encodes CASSPHRQSTDTQYF. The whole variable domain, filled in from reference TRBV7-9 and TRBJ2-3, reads DTGVSQNPRHKITKRGQNVTFRCDPISEHNRLYWYRQTLGQGPEFLTYFQNEAQLEKSRLLSDRFSAERPKGSFSTLEIQRTEQGDSAMYLCASSPHRQSTDTQYFGPGTRLTVL.

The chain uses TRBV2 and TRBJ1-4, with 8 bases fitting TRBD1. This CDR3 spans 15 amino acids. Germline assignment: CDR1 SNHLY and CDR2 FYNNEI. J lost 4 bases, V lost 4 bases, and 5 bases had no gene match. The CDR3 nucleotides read TGTGCCAGCAGTGCCGGACAGGGCTTTAATGAAAAACTGTTTTTT. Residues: CASSAGQGFNEKLFF.

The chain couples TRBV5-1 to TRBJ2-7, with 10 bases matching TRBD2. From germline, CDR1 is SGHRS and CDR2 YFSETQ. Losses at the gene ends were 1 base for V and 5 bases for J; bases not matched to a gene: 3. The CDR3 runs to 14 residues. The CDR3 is CASSLFLAGDEQYF. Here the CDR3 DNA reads TGCGCCAGCAGCTTGTTTCTAGCGGGGGACGAGCAGTACTTC. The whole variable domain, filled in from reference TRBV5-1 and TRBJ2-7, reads KAGVTQTPRYLIKTRGQQVTLSCSPISGHRSVSWYQQTPGQGLQFLFEYFSETQRNKGNFPGRFSGRQFSNSRSEMNVSTLELGDSALYLCASSLFLAGDEQYFGPGTRLTVT.

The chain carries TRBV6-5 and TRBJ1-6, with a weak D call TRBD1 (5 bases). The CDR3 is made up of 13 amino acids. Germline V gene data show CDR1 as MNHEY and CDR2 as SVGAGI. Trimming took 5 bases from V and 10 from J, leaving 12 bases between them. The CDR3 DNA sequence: TGTGCCAGCAGTGAAACGGGGGTATCACCCCTCCACTTT. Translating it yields CASSETGVSPLHF.

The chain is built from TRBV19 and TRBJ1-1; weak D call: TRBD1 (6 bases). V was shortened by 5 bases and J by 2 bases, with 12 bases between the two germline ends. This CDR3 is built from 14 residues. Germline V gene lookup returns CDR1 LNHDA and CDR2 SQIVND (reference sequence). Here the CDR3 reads CASSRRTANTEAFF. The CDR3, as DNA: TGTGCCAGTAGTCGGCGGACAGCTAACACTGAAGCTTTCTTT. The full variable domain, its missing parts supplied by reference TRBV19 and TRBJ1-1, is DGGITQSPKYLFRKEGQNVTLSCEQNLNHDAMYWYRQDPGQGLRLIYYSQIVNDFQKGDIAEGYSVSREKKESFPLTVTSAQKNPTAFYLCASSRRTANTEAFFGQGTRLTVV.

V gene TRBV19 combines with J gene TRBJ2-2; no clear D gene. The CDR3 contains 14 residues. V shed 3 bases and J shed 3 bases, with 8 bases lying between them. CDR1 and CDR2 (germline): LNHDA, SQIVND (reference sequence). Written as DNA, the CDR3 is TGTGCCAGTAGTATTTGGGCGGACACCGGGGAGCTGTTTTTT. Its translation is CASSIWADTGELFF. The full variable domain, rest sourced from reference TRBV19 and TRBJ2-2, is DGGITQSPKYLFRKEGQNVTLSCEQNLNHDAMYWYRQDPGQGLRLIYYSQIVNDFQKGDIAEGYSVSREKKESFPLTVTSAQKNPTAFYLCASSIWADTGELFFGEGSRLTVL.

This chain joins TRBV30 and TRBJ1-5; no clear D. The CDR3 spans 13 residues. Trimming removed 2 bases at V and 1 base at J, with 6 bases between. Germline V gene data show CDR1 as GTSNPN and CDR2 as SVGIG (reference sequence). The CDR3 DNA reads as TGTGCCTGGAGTCTATTGAGCAATCAGCCCCAGCATTTT. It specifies CAWSLLSNQPQHF.

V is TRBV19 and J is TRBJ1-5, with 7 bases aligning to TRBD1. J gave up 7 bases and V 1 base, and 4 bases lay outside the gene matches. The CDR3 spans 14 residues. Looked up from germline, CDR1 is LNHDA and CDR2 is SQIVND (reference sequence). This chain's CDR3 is CASSIGGGGQPQHF. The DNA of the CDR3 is TGTGCCAGTAGTATAGGAGGGGGCGGACAGCCCCAGCATTTT.

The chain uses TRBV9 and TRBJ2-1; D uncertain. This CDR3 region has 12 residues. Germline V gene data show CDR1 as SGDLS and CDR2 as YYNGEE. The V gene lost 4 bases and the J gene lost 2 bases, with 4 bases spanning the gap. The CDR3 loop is CASSPTYNEQFF. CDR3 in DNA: TGTGCCAGCAGCCCCACCTACAATGAGCAGTTCTTC.

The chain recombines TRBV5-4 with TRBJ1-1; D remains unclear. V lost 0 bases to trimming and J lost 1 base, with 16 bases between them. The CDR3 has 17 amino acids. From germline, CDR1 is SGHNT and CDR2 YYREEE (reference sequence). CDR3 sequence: CASSLEIGRRANTEAFF. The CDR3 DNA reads TGTGCCAGCAGCTTGGAGATAGGACGTCGGGCGAACACTGAAGCTTTCTTT.